This T cell receptor beta chain was obtained from a study of T cell repertoires in cytomegalovirus infection. On the study more broadly: It was the public TCR beta signatures that indicated both CMV infection and matching HLA type.

One entry per CDR3 protein results from TCRdb running MiXCR on the reads. This table holds under 200,000 distinct CDR3 sequences, 8.5% to 10% found once. This CDR3 has 14 residues. Germline V gives CDR1 MNHEY, CDR2 SMNVEV (reference sequence). Deletions cut 6 bases from V and 4 bases from J, with 15 bases between. Broader study findings: Identification of carriers of CMV plus the relevant HLA was achieved through cumulative public TCR beta family frequency. Ex vivo responses were dominated by HLA-C-restricted CMV-specific TCR beta clonotypes.

In this sample, this clonotype turned up a few times. What it binds is unknown. This clonotype was sampled from a human donor in good health (CMV status not recorded). Some clones in this sample may be carry-over from other donors' samples. The material sequenced was PBMCs. This chain links TRBV27 with TRBJ1-1, with a weak D call TRBD1 (6 bases). The CDR3: CASRGDRPRTEAFF. The DNA of the CDR3 is TGTGCCAGCAGGGGAGACAGGCCTCGCACTGAAGCTTTCTTT.